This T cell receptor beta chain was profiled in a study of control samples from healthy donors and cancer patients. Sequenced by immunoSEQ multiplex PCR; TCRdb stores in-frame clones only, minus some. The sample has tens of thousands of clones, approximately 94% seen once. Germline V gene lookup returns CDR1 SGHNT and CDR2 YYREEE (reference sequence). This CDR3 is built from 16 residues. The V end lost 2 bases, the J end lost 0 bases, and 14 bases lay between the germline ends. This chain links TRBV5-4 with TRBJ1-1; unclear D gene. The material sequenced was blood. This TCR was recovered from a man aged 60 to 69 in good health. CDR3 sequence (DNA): TGTGCCAGCAGCTTAGGAGAGGGTCCCATGAACACTGAAGCTTTCTTT. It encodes CASSLGEGPMNTEAFF. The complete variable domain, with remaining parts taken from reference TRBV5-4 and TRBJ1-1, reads ETGVTQSPTHLIKTRGQQVTLRCSSQSGHNTVSWYQQALGQGPQFIFQYYREEENGRGNFPPRFSGLQFPNYSSELNVNALELDDSALYLCASSLGEGPMNTEAFFGQGTRLTVV.